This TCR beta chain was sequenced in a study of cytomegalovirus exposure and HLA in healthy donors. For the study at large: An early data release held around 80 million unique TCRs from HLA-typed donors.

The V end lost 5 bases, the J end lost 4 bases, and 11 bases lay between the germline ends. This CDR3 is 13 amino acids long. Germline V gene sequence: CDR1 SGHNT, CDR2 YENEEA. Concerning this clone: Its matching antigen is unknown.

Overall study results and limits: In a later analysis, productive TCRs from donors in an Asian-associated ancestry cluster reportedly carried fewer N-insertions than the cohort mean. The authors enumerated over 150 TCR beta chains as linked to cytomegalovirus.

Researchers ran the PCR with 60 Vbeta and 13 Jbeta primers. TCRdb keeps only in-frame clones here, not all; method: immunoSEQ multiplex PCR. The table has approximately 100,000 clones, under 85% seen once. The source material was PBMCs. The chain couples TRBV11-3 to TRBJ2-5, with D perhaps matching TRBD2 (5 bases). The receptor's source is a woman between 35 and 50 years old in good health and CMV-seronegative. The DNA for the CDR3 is TGTGCCAGCAGCCGTGATGAGGGAGAGACCCAGTACTTC. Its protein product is CASSRDEGETQYF. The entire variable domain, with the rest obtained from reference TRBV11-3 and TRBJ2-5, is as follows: EAGVVQSPRYKIIEKKQPVAFWCNPISGHNTLYWYLQNLGQGPELLIRYENEEAVDDSQLPKDRFSAERLKGVDSTLKIQPAELGDSAVYLCASSRDEGETQYFGPGTRLLVL.